This TCR beta chain was recorded in a study of blood T cell repertoires in COVID-19 (dated by TCRdb to about 2020). The study in broad terms: Collaborator samples came from the United States, Italy and Spain and covered acute and convalescent phases of COVID-19. The prospective study material was composed of cDNA or gDNA derived from T cells, B-cell-depleted T cells, or PBMCs. The dataset comprised deeply sampled blood TCRbeta repertoires from subjects exposed to, actively infected with, or recovered from COVID-19. The repertoires were released in a freely available public database intended as a resource for research on the immune response to SARS-CoV-2. The samples were drawn from two sources: the first 160 participants of the ongoing ImmuneRACE study, and 1,200 or so subjects contributed by 6 global collaborators. A de-identified subject ID, COVID-19 status, age in years and sex were almost always included in the sample metadata. Where available, HLA class I and class II types were taken from metadata supplied by the sample provider and were not determined by assay-based typing.

TCRbeta CDR3 regions were amplified from genomic DNA using the immunoSEQ Assay, a bias-controlled multiplex PCR. Processing in the source paper ran as follows. Within the assay, amplification of reference gene primers was used to estimate how many nucleated cells each sample contained. To quantify the absolute abundance of each unique TCRbeta CDR3 rearrangement, sequence reads were collapsed and filtered. For each sample, productive Simpson clonality was calculated as the square root of Simpson's diversity index over productive rearrangements. Entries here come from immuneACCESS through TCRdb and include only in-frame sequences with V and J called. Some clones fail to appear in such tables; in the studies checked, an unresolved V gene covers under half of the shortfall, and the cause of the remainder is unknown. The DNA was the basis for D and trimming; V, J and clone size are from that table. This sample lists about 80,000 clones; approximately 88% were detected once. Of the sample, under 7.5% is held by the ten largest clones.

Each collaborating institution followed its own protocols to collect whole blood in K2EDTA tubes. For TCRbeta analysis, collaborators shipped samples in one of three forms: frozen whole blood, isolated PBMCs, or DNA extracted from either of those sample types. Regarding this clone: Its antigen specificity is not known. No much larger clonotype is one base removed from it; base qualities were not supplied.

The paper as a whole reports these results and caveats: The quantity of clinical and demographic metadata differed by source and by participant and was supplied without curation.

The TCR originated in a woman older than 75 with acute or convalescent COVID-19. Sequencing was performed on peripheral blood.

The DNA sequence follows: TGCGCCAGCAGTCGGGAGGGTACAAATGAGCAGTTCTTC. The resulting protein is CASSREGTNEQFF. The V and J segments used are TRBV5-1 and TRBJ2-1; 8 central bases correspond to TRBD2. Reading the germline V gene gives CDR1 SGHRS and CDR2 YFSETQ. Germline trimming: 5 bases from V, 7 bases from J; junction bases outside gene matches: 5. The CDR3 has 13 amino acids, counting the end cysteine and phenylalanine. Only the CDR3 region is kept as DNA, spanning 39 bases read in frame from base 1.